This entry lists 3 T cell receptor beta chains sequenced from one sample in a study of tumor-infiltrating lymphocytes in primary liver carcinoma. RNA and DNA were co-extracted from around 18-30 mg of unsorted bulk tissue. Synthesis of TCR beta cDNA was carried out from 450 to 500 ng total RNA with a constant-region primer. Slightly modified ARM-PCR served as the procedure for the TCR beta libraries. These libraries came from three rounds of nested multiplex PCR. It was with TRBV1-TRBV30 forward primers and a C-beta reverse primer that the first two PCR rounds were run, at approximately 10 cycles each. Each CDR3 protein gets one entry after TCRdb re-called the multiplex PCR reads with MiXCR. The sample holds some 180,000 distinct CDR3 sequences, over 80% seen once. Sequenced material: tumor tissue from primary liver carcinoma. The receptors derive from a man aged 40-55 years with primary liver carcinoma and hepatitis B virus infection.

About this clonotype: One end of the junction is discordant with germline, which a read error may explain. The rearrangement links TRBV29-1 to TRBJ2-2, with D possibly being TRBD1 or TRBD2 (6 bases each). The germline CDR1 and CDR2 sequences are SQVTM and ANQGSEA. The CDR3 is made up of 15 amino acids. In DNA form, the CDR3 reads TGTAGCGTGGGGGCGGGGCTAGGTTACACCGGGGAGCCGTTTTTT. Translation: CSVGAGLGYTGEPFF.

To note about this clonotype: One end of the junction varies from germline; a read error may be responsible. The rearrangement links TRBV6-6 to TRBJ2-7, with 10 bases matching TRBD2. Looked up from germline, CDR1 is MNHNY and CDR2 is SVGAGI (reference sequence). The CDR3 runs to 16 residues. CDR3 loop: CASSHRAGGPTYEHYF. The CDR3 DNA sequence: TGTGCCAGCAGTCATCGAGCGGGAGGGCCTACCTATGAGCACTACTTC.

A remark on this clonotype: This sequence may be a read error, since a much larger clone differs from it by one base. CDR3 region: CASSVRQGGNTEGFF. CDR3 DNA sequence: TGTGCCAGCAGCGTTCGACAGGGGGGGAACACTGAAGGTTTCTTT. The chain couples TRBV21-1 to TRBJ1-1; the listed D gene, TRBD1, was not tested against the DNA. TRBV21-1 is an annotated pseudogene. The CDR3 contains 15 residues.